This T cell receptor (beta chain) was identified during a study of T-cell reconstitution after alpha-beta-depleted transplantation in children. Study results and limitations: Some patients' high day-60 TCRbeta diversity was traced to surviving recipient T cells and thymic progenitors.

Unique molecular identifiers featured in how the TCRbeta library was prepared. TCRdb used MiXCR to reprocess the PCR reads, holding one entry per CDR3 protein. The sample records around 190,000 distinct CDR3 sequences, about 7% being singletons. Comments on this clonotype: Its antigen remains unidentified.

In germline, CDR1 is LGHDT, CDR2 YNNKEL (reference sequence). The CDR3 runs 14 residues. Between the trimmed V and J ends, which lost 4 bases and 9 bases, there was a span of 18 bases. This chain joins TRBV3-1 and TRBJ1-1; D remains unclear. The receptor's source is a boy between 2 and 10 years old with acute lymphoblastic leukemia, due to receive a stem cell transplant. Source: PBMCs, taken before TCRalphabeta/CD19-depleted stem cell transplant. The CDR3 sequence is CASSLTSADRQAFF. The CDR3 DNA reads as TGTGCCAGCAGCCTAACTTCGGCAGACCGGCAAGCTTTCTTT.